The 23 T cell receptor beta chains listed next were all sequenced from one sample in a study of cytomegalovirus exposure and HLA in healthy donors. In the PCR, 60 Vbeta and 13 Jbeta primers were used. This table comes from immunoSEQ multiplex PCR, and its TCRdb copy is limited to in-frame clones, with some not included. Among some 180,000 clones listed, around 86% were seen once. The sequenced material came from PBMCs. Receptors were obtained from a male donor in good health and CMV-seronegative.

The chain carries TRBV4-3 and TRBJ2-6; no reliable D call. The CDR3 consists of 16 residues. V lost 3 bases, J lost 2 bases, and 11 bases lay in between. Germline V gives CDR1 LGHNA, CDR2 YSLEER. CDR3 nucleotide sequence: TGCGCCAGCAGCCATTCCCGTCTCGCTGGGGCCAACGTCCTGACTTTC. This encodes CASSHSRLAGANVLTF.

A word on this clone: Other DNA variants within this sample encode the same CDR3. The rearrangement uses TRBV19 and TRBJ1-4; TRBD1 aligns across 7 bases. The V gene's germline CDR1 is LNHDA and CDR2 SQIVND (reference sequence). The CDR3 spans 15 residues. V lost 5 bases and J lost 5; bases outside the gene matches: 8. CDR3 sequence: CASSGSGTVNEKLFF. As DNA, the CDR3 is TGTGCCAGTAGTGGTAGCGGGACAGTCAATGAAAAACTGTTTTTT.

The chain couples TRBV5-1 to TRBJ1-4, with D maybe TRBD1 (6 bases). This CDR3 spans 14 amino acids. Trimming took 3 bases from V and 6 from J, leaving 12 bases between them. In germline, CDR1 is SGHRS, CDR2 YFSETQ. CDR3 protein: CASSSSHRDEKLFF. CDR3 coding DNA: TGCGCCAGCAGCTCCTCTCACAGGGATGAAAAACTGTTTTTT.

The chain couples TRBV6-5 to TRBJ1-4; a possible D gene is TRBD1 (5 bases). V was cut by 5 bases and J by 3 bases, with 13 bases left in between. The germline gives CDR1 MNHEY, CDR2 SVGAGI. The CDR3 is 15 amino acids. The CDR3 DNA sequence: TGTGCCAGCAGTATCAGGGTATGGCCTAATGAAAAACTGTTTTTT. Translation gives CASSIRVWPNEKLFF.

The chain combines TRBV13 with TRBJ2-3; D is ambiguous. Trimming shortened V by 2 bases and J by 5 bases, and 2 bases separated the two germline ends. The length of the CDR3 is 11 residues. The germline CDR1 and CDR2 sequences are PRHDT and FYEKMQ (reference sequence). CDR3 nucleotide sequence: TGTGCCAGCAGCTTACTAGATACGCAGTATTTT. This encodes CASSLLDTQYF.

The chain recombines TRBV5-5 with TRBJ1-3; D is possibly TRBD1 (6 bases). The germline V gene encodes CDR1 SGHKS and CDR2 YYEKEE (reference sequence). This CDR3 comprises 15 residues. Trimming took off 4 bases at V and 2 bases at J, with 13 bases between the two ends. The DNA for the CDR3 is TGTGCCAGCAGCGTGAATCCAGGGGCTGGAAACACCATATATTTT. It encodes CASSVNPGAGNTIYF.

The V call is TRBV7-9, the J call TRBJ2-7; 12 bases are a match to TRBD2. Trimming took 4 bases from V and 2 from J; bases not matched to a gene: 9. Germline CDR1 reads SEHNR; CDR2 reads FQNEAQ (reference sequence). The CDR3 extends over 17 amino acids. CDR3 sequence reads: CASSSLVLAGGTYEQYF. CDR3 bases: TGTGCCAGCAGCTCCTTGGTTCTAGCGGGGGGGACCTACGAGCAGTACTTC.

The CDR3 reads CAWSSRRANEKLFF. For the CDR3, the DNA is TGTGCCTGGAGTAGCAGGCGAGCTAATGAAAAACTGTTTTTT. This chain joins TRBV30 and TRBJ1-4, with D uncertain. Trimming took 2 bases from V and 3 from J, leaving 10 bases between them. Germline CDR1 GTSNPN, CDR2 SVGIG (reference sequence). The CDR3 runs 14 residues.

The chain is built from TRBV2 and TRBJ2-7; tentative D call: TRBD2 (5 bases). Germline V gene lookup returns CDR1 SNHLY and CDR2 FYNNEI. CDR3 length: 13 residues. The V gene lost 6 bases and the J gene lost 3 bases, with 12 bases spanning the gap. CDR3 sequence (DNA): TGTGCCAGCAGAGACGGGATGAACTACGAGCAGTACTTC. It is translated as CASRDGMNYEQYF.

This chain joins TRBV5-8 and TRBJ2-7, with TRBD1 matching 7 bases. The J segment lost 2 bases and the V segment lost 3 bases, leaving 5 bases of the junction unmatched. This CDR3 has 14 amino acids. Germline V gene data show CDR1 as SGHTS and CDR2 as YDEGEE. This CDR3 reads CASSYGTVTYEQYF. Here the CDR3 DNA reads TGTGCCAGCAGCTACGGGACAGTTACCTACGAGCAGTACTTC.

The J gene is TRBJ1-5, the V gene TRBV18; 8 nucleotides agree with TRBD1. Unmatched junction bases numbered 1, after V lost 4 bases and J lost 2 bases. The CDR3 extends over 14 amino acids. Germline V gene sequence: CDR1 KGHSH, CDR2 LQKENI. The CDR3 DNA follows: TGTGCCAGCTCACAGGGACAGGGCAATCAGCCCCAGCATTTT. Its protein is CASSQGQGNQPQHF.

J is TRBJ2-1 and V is TRBV2, with TRBD2 identical over 13 bases. Trimming took 7 bases from V and 9 from J; bases not matched to a gene: 9. Germline V gives CDR1 SNHLY, CDR2 FYNNEI. The CDR3 contains 15 residues. The CDR3 reads CASKSGTSGGGEQFF. CDR3 nucleotides: TGTGCCAGCAAGTCGGGTACTAGCGGGGGGGGTGAGCAGTTCTTC.

This rearrangement joins TRBV27 to TRBJ1-1; a weak D match, TRBD1 (5 bases). Between the trimmed V and J ends, which lost 4 bases and 5 bases, there was a span of 17 bases. The CDR3 spans 15 residues. Germline V gene lookup returns CDR1 MNHEY and CDR2 SMNVEV (reference sequence). CDR3 region: CASSSDGTRGTEAFF. CDR3 DNA: TGTGCCAGCAGTTCAGACGGGACTAGAGGGACTGAAGCTTTCTTT.

V usage is TRBV5-6 and J usage is TRBJ1-2, with no clear D. Looked up from germline, CDR1 is SGHDT and CDR2 is YYEEEE. The CDR3 is made up of 16 amino acids. Trimming cost V 3 bases and J 4 bases, with 19 bases left between them. CDR3 in DNA: TGTGCCAGCAGCTCGCCAAGGATTCGGAGTAGCTATGGCTACACCTTC. Protein: CASSSPRIRSSYGYTF.

The gene calls are TRBV6-1 and TRBJ2-5, with a tentative D call TRBD1 (5 bases). The J call may not be correct, given that the DNA end is closer to TRBJ2-7. Germline V gene lookup returns CDR1 MNHNS and CDR2 SASEGT. The CDR3 contains 15 residues. This CDR3 reads CASTAYADSSYEQYF. In nucleotides, the CDR3 is TGTGCCAGCACCGCTTATGCAGACAGCTCCTACGAGCAGTACTTC.

The J gene is TRBJ1-5, the V gene TRBV2, with a weak D call TRBD1 (5 bases). There are 13 residues in the CDR3. Looked up from germline, CDR1 is SNHLY and CDR2 is FYNNEI. V dropped 6 bases and J dropped 4 bases, with 10 bases sitting between them. In DNA, the CDR3 is TGTGCCAGCAGAGACAGCGAAAATCAGCCCCAGCATTTT. This gives the protein CASRDSENQPQHF.

This chain uses TRBV19 with TRBJ2-2; TRBD1 matches 9 bases. Unmatched junction bases numbered 7, after V lost 2 bases and J lost 9 bases. Germline V gene lookup returns CDR1 LNHDA and CDR2 SQIVND (reference sequence). The CDR3 spans 15 residues. The CDR3, as DNA: TGTGCCAGTAGTATACGGACAGGGGATACCAGGGAGCTGTTTTTT. This encodes CASSIRTGDTRELFF.

V gene TRBV7-9 combines with J gene TRBJ2-7; 7 nucleotides align to TRBD1. This CDR3 comprises 15 residues. V lost 5 bases, J lost 0 bases, and 7 bases stayed unmatched. Germline-derived CDR1 and CDR2 are SEHNR and FQNEAQ (reference sequence). The CDR3 here is CASSHRDRDSYEQYF. The DNA for the CDR3 is TGTGCCAGCAGCCACCGGGACAGAGACTCCTACGAGCAGTACTTC.

The rearrangement joins TRBV10-1 to TRBJ1-6; possibly TRBD1 for D (6 bases). Per the germline V gene, CDR1 is WNHNN and CDR2 is SYGVQD (reference sequence). V shed 5 bases and J shed 6 bases, with 11 bases lying between them. This CDR3 is built from 14 residues. DNA for the CDR3: TGCGCCAGCAGTTTACAGGGACCTAATTCACCCCTCCACTTT. As protein: CASSLQGPNSPLHF.

The chain recombines TRBV5-1 with TRBJ2-7, with 12 bases matching TRBD2. With V trimmed by 0 bases and J by 6 bases, 7 bases remained unmatched. There are 16 residues in the CDR3. Germline CDR1 is SGHRS and CDR2 is YFSETQ. CDR3 DNA sequence: TGCGCCAGCAGCTTGGCCGGAACTAGCGGGGGGAGCGAGCAGTACTTC. It is translated as CASSLAGTSGGSEQYF.

For this clone: The same CDR3 arises from other DNA sequences in this sample as well. This chain joins TRBV7-2 and TRBJ1-5, with a tentative D call TRBD1 (6 bases). The CDR3 length is 15 residues. V was cut by 4 bases and J by 0 bases, with 10 bases left in between. The germline CDR1 and CDR2 sequences are SGHTA and FQGNSA. The CDR3 nucleotides read TGTGCCAGCAGCTCCCAGGGGAATAGCAATCAGCCCCAGCATTTT. It codes for CASSSQGNSNQPQHF.

The CDR3 loop reads CASSEGAGGGDTQYF. The CDR3 nucleotides are TGTGCCAGCAGTGAAGGAGCGGGGGGCGGGGATACGCAGTATTTT. The gene calls are TRBV2 and TRBJ2-3; 9 bases align to TRBD2. The CDR3 consists of 15 residues. Looked up from germline, CDR1 is SNHLY and CDR2 is FYNNEI. V gave up 1 base and J gave up 6 bases; unmatched junction bases: 5.

The CDR3 DNA reads as TGTGCCAGCAGGACTACAGGGCCCGATGGCTACACCTTC. Translating it yields CASRTTGPDGYTF. The V and J genes are TRBV6-5 and TRBJ1-2; possible D gene TRBD1, 6 bases. Germline CDR1 is MNHEY and CDR2 is SVGAGI. Trimming cost V 6 bases and J 6 bases, with 14 bases left between them. CDR3 size: 13 residues.